This record concerns one T cell receptor (beta chain) sequence. This entry is derived from a study of blood T cell repertoires in COVID-19. Background on the study: Material from acute and convalescent COVID-19 was sourced from the United States, Italy and Spain. PBMCs, B-cell-depleted T cells, or T cells were the source of the cDNA or gDNA that made up the material.

In the authors' methods: Amplifying reference gene primers gave estimates of nucleated cell counts. Assay used: immunoSEQ multiplex PCR; TCRdb lists only in-frame clones, some missing. That table furnishes V, J and clone size, whereas the DNA furnished D and trimming. The top ten clones hold about 8.9% of a sample with some 260,000 clones, roughly 83% of them seen once. This CDR3 has 15 amino acids. V shed 3 bases and J 7 bases; nucleotides not matched to a gene: 8. Per germline, CDR1 SGHDN and CDR2 FVKESK. The sequence came from an elderly man with acute or convalescent COVID-19. Sequenced input: peripheral blood. The V and J genes are TRBV14 and TRBJ2-1; 8 nucleotides align to TRBD2. In DNA, the CDR3 is TGTGCCAGCAGCCAGGGACTAGTCCCTGGGAATGAGCAGTTCTTC. As protein: CASSQGLVPGNEQFF. Drawing the rest from reference TRBV14 and TRBJ2-1, the complete variable domain is EAGVTQFPSHSVIEKGQTVTLRCDPISGHDNLYWYRRVMGKEIKFLLHFVKESKQDESGMPNNRFLAERTGGTYSTLKVQPAELEDSGVYFCASSQGLVPGNEQFFGPGTRLTVL.